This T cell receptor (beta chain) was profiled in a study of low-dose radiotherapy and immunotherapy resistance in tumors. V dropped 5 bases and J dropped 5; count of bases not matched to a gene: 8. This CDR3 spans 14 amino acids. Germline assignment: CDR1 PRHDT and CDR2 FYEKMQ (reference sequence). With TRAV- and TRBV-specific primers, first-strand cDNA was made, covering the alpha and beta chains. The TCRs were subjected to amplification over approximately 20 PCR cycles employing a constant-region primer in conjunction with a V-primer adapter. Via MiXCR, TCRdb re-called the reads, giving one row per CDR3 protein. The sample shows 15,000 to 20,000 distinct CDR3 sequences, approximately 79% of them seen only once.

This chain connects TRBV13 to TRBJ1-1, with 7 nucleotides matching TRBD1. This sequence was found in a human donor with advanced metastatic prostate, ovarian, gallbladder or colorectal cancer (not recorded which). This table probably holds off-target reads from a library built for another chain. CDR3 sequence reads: CASSPKTGRTEAFF. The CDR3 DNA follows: TGTGCCAGCAGCCCGAAGACAGGGCGAACTGAAGCTTTCTTT.